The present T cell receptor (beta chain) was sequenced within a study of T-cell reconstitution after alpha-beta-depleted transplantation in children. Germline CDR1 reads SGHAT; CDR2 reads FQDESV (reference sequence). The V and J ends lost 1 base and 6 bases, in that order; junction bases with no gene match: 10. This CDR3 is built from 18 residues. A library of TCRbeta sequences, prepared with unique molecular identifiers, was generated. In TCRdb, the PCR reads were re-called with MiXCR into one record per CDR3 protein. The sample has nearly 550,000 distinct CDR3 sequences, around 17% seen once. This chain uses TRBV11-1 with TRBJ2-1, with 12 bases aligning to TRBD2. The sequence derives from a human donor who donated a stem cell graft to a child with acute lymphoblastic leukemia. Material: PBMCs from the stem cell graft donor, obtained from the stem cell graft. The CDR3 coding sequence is TGTGCCAGCAGCTTAGGTCTGACTAGCGGGAGACTCCTCAATGAGCAGTTCTTC. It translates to CASSLGLTSGRLLNEQFF.